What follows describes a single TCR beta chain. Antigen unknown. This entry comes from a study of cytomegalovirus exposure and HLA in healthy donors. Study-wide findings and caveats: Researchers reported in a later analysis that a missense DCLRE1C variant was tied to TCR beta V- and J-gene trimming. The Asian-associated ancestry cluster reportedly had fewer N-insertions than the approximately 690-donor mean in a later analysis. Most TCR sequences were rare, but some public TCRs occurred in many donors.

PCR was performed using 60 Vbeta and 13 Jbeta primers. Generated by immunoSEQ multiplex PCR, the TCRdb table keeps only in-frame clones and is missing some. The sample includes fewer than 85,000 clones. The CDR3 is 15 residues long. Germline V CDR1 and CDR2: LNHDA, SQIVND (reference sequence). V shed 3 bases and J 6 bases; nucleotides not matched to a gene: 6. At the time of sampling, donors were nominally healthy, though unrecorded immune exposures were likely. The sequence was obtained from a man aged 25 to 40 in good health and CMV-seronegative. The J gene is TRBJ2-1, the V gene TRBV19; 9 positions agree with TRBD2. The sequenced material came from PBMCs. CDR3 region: CASSITAGGVNEQFF. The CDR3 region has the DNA TGTGCCAGTAGTATTACAGCGGGAGGAGTCAATGAGCAGTTCTTC.